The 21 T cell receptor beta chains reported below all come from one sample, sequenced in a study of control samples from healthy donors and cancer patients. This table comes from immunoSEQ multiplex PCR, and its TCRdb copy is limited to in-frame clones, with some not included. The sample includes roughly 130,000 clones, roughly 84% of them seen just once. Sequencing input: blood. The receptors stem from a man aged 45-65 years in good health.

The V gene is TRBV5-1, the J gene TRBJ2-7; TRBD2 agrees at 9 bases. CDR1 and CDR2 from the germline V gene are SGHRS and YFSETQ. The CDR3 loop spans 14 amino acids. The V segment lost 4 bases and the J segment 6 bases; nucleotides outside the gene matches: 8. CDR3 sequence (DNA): TGCGCCAGCAGCCCCGGAGCGGGGGGCGGCGAGCAGTACTTC. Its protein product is CASSPGAGGGEQYF.

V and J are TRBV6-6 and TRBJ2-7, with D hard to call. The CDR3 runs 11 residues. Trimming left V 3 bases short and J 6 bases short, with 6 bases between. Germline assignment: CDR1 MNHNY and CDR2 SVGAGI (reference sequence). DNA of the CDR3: TGTGCCAGCAGTTATTTTTCCGAGCAGTACTTC. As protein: CASSYFSEQYF.

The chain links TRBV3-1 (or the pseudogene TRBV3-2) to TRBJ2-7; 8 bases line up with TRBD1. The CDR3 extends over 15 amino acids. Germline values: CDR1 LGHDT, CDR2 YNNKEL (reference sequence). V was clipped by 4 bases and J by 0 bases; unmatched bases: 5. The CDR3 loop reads CASSLTGAGSYEQYF. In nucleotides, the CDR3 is TGTGCCAGCAGCCTGACAGGGGCCGGCTCCTACGAGCAGTACTTC.

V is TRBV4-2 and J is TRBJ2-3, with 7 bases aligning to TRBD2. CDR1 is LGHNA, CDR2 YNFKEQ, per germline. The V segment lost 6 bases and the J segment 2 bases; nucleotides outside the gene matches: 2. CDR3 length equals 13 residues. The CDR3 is CASRRGVTDTQYF. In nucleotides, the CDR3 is TGTGCCAGCAGACGGGGGGTCACAGATACGCAGTATTTT.

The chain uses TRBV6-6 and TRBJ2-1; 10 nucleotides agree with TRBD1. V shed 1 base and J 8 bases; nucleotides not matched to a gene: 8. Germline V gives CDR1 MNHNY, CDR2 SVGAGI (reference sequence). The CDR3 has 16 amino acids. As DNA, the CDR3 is TGTGCCAGCAGTTACTACTCGACAGGGGGCAGGGATGAGCAGTTCTTC. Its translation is CASSYYSTGGRDEQFF.

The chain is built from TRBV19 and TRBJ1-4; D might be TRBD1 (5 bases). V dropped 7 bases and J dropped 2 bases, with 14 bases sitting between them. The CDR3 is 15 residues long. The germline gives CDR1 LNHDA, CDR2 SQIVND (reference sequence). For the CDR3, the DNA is TGTGCCAGTATGGCAGGGCTCGGGACTAATGAAAAACTGTTTTTT. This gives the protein CASMAGLGTNEKLFF.

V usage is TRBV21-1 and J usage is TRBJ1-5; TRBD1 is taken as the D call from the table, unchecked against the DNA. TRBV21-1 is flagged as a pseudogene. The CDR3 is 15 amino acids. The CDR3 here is CASSKADRVRQPQHF. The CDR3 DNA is TGTGCCAGCAGCAAAGCGGACAGGGTTCGTCAGCCCCAGCATTTT.

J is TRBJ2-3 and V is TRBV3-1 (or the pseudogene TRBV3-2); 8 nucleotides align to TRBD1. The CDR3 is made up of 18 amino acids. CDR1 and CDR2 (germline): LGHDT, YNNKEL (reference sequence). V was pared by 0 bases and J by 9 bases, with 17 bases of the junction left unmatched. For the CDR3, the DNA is TGTGCCAGCAGCCAAGATGGCGACAGGGGAGCAGGGTCGCCAACGCAGTATTTT. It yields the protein CASSQDGDRGAGSPTQYF.

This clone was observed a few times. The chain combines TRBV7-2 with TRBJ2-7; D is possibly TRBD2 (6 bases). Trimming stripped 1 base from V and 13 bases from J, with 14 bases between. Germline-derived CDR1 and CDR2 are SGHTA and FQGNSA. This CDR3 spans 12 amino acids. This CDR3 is CASSLGVGTPYF. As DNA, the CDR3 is TGTGCCAGCAGCTTAGGGGTGGGGACTCCCTACTTC.

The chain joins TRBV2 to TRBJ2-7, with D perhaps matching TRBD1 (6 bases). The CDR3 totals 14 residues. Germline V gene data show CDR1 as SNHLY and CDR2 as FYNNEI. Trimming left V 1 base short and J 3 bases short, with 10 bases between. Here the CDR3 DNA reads TGTGCCAGCAGTGAAGTGACAGGAAACTACGAGCAGTACTTC. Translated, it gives CASSEVTGNYEQYF.

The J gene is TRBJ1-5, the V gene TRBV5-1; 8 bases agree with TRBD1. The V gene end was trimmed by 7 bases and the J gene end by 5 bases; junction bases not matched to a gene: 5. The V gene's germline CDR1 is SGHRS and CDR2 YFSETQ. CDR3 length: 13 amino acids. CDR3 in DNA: TGCGCCAGCTCGTCGGACAGGGATCAGCCCCAGCATTTT. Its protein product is CASSSDRDQPQHF.

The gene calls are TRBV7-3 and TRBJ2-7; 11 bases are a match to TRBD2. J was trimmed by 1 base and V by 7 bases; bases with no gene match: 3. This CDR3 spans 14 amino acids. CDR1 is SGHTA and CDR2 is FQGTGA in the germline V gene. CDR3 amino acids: CASTGLAESYEQYF. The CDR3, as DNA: TGTGCCAGCACGGGACTAGCGGAGTCCTACGAGCAGTACTTC.

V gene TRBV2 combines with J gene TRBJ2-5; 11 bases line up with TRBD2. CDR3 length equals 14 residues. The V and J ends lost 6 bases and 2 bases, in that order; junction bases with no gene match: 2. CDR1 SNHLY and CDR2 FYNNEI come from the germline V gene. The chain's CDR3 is CASRVAGGQETQYF. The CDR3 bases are TGTGCCAGCAGGGTAGCGGGGGGGCAAGAGACCCAGTACTTC.

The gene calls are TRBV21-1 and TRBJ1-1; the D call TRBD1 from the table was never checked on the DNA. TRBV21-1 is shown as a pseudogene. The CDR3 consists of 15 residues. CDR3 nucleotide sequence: TGTGCCAGCAGCAGGACAGGGAGGGTGAACACTGAAGCTTTCTTT. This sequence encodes CASSRTGRVNTEAFF.

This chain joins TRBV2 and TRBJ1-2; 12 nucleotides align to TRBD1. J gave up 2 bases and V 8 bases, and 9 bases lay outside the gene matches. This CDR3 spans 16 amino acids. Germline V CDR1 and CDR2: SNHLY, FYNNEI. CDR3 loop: CASLGTGGAGNYGYTF. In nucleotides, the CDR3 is TGTGCCAGCCTCGGGACAGGGGGCGCCGGGAACTATGGCTACACCTTC.

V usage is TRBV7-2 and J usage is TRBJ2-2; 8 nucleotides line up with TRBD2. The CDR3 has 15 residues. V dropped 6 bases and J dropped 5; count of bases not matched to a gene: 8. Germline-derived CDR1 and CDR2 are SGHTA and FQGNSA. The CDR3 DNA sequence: TGTGCCAGCAGACCGGGGGGGCCGGGAACCGGGGAGCTGTTTTTT. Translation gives CASRPGGPGTGELFF. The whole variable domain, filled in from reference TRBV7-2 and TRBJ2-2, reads GAGVSQSPSNKVTEKGKDVELRCDPISGHTALYWYRQSLGQGLEFLIYFQGNSAPDKSGLPSDRFSAERTGGSVSTLTIQRTQQEDSAVYLCASRPGGPGTGELFFGEGSRLTVL.

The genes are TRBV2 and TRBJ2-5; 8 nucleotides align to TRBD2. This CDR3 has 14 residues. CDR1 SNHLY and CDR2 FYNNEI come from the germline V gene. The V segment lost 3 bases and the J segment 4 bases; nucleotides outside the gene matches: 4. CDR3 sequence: CASSDAGGRETQYF. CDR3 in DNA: TGTGCCAGCAGTGATGCGGGGGGCCGAGAGACCCAGTACTTC.

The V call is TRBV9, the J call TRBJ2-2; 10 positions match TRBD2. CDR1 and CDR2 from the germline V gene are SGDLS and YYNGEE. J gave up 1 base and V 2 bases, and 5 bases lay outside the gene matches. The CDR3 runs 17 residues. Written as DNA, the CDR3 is TGTGCCAGCAGCGTGTCTAGCGGGGGTGAGAACACCGGGGAGCTGTTTTTT. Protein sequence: CASSVSSGGENTGELFF.

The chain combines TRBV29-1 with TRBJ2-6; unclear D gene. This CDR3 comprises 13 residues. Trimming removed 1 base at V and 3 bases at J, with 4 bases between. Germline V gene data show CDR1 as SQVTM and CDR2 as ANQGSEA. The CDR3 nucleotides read TGCAGCGTTGAAGGGAGTGGGGCCAACGTCCTGACTTTC. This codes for CSVEGSGANVLTF.

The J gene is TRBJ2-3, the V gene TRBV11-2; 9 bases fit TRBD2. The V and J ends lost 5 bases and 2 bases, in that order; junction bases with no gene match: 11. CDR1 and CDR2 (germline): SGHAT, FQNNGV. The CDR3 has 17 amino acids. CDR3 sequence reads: CASSPNRLAVPTDTQYF. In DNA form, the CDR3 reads TGTGCCAGCAGCCCCAATCGACTAGCGGTACCCACAGATACGCAGTATTTT. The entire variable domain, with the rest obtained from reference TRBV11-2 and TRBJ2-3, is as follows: EAGVAQSPRYKIIEKRQSVAFWCNPISGHATLYWYQQILGQGPKLLIQFQNNGVVDDSQLPKDRFSAERLKGVDSTLKIQPAKLEDSAVYLCASSPNRLAVPTDTQYFGPGTRLTVL.

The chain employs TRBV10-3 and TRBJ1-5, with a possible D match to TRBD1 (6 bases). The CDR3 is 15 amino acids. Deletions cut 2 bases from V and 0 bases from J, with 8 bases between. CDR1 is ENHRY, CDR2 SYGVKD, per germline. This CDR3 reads CAISEQGNSNQPQHF. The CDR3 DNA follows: TGTGCCATCAGTGAGCAGGGGAATAGCAATCAGCCCCAGCATTTT.